The 23 T cell receptor beta chains in this list originate from one sample, sequenced in a study of CD4 T cells in relation to SARS-CoV-2 and coronaviruses. Sequenced by immunoSEQ multiplex PCR; TCRdb stores in-frame clones only, minus some. The repertoire holds 30,000 to 45,000 clones, with around nine tenths as singletons. Sequencing input: memory CD4+ T cells from PBMCs. Receptor source: an adult with COVID-19.

The V and J genes are TRBV6-1 and TRBJ2-7; 8 nucleotides align to TRBD2. V lost 1 base, J lost 1 base, and 3 bases stayed unmatched. Germline assignment: CDR1 MNHNS and CDR2 SASEGT. The CDR3 has 15 residues. As DNA, the CDR3 is TGTGCCAGCAGTGAAGAGCGGGGGCCGTCCTACGAGCAGTACTTC. This gives the protein CASSEERGPSYEQYF.

The chain has TRBV19 and TRBJ2-7, with D perhaps matching TRBD1 (6 bases). Germline CDR1 reads LNHDA; CDR2 reads SQIVND (reference sequence). V was pared by 2 bases and J by 2 bases, with 16 bases between. CDR3 size: 16 residues. Written as DNA, the CDR3 is TGTGCCAGTAGTATAAGGACGGTGGCAGGGGCCTACGAGCAGTACTTC. Translated: CASSIRTVAGAYEQYF.

V and J are TRBV7-2 and TRBJ2-2; 9 bases map to TRBD1. V was pared by 5 bases and J by 2 bases, with 6 bases of the junction left unmatched. This CDR3 has 16 residues. Germline CDR1 reads SGHTA; CDR2 reads FQGNSA. CDR3 bases: TGTGCCAGCAGCCCGGACAGGGGTGGAAACACCGGGGAGCTGTTTTTT. This translates into CASSPDRGGNTGELFF.

This rearrangement joins TRBV19 to TRBJ1-5; D perhaps matches TRBD1 (5 bases). The CDR3 has 16 residues. CDR1 is LNHDA and CDR2 is SQIVND in the germline V gene (reference sequence). Trimming removed 2 bases from V and 3 bases from J, with 14 bases in between. CDR3 sequence: CASSIRLGLINQPQHF. The CDR3 bases are TGTGCCAGTAGTATAAGGTTGGGACTGATCAATCAGCCCCAGCATTTT. Using reference TRBV19 and TRBJ1-5 for the parts outside the CDR3, the full variable domain is DGGITQSPKYLFRKEGQNVTLSCEQNLNHDAMYWYRQDPGQGLRLIYYSQIVNDFQKGDIAEGYSVSREKKESFPLTVTSAQKNPTAFYLCASSIRLGLINQPQHFGDGTRLSIL.

The rearrangement links TRBV29-1 to TRBJ1-4, with a possible D match to TRBD1 (6 bases). V lost 4 bases to trimming and J lost 8 bases, with 11 bases between them. The germline gives CDR1 SQVTM, CDR2 ANQGSEA. CDR3 size: 12 residues. The CDR3 DNA follows: TGCAGCGTTGGCAGGGGAAACGAAAAACTGTTTTTT. It encodes CSVGRGNEKLFF.

V usage is TRBV7-8 and J usage is TRBJ1-3; tentatively, D is TRBD1 (5 bases). V lost 11 bases to trimming and J lost 2 bases, with 31 bases between them. The CDR3 extends over 19 amino acids. Germline V gives CDR1 SGHVS, CDR2 FQNEAQ. CDR3 amino acids: CALVRRRGRVMFPGNTIYF. CDR3 in DNA: TGTGCCCTAGTTAGGCGACGGGGCAGGGTAATGTTCCCTGGAAACACCATATATTTT. Full variable domain (missing parts from reference TRBV7-8 and TRBJ1-3): GAGVSQSPRYKVAKRGQDVALRCDPISGHVSLFWYQQALGQGPEFLTYFQNEAQLDKSGLPSDRFFAERPEGSVSTLKIQRTQQEDSAVYLCALVRRRGRVMFPGNTIYFGEGSWLTVV.

The CDR3 DNA is TGTGCCAGCAGCGTAGCTACAGGGCGGCTTGGAAACACCATATATTTT. Translated: CASSVATGRLGNTIYF. The V and J genes are TRBV9 and TRBJ1-3; TRBD1 might be the D (6 bases). The CDR3 spans 16 residues. Deletions cut 0 bases from V and 3 bases from J, with 13 bases between. CDR1 and CDR2 (germline): SGDLS, YYNGEE.

This clone occurred a few times. The chain is built from TRBV6-5 and TRBJ1-5, with D perhaps matching TRBD1 (6 bases). Germline-derived CDR1 and CDR2 are MNHEY and SVGAGI. This CDR3 comprises 15 residues. V dropped 5 bases and J dropped 0 bases, with 11 bases sitting between them. The CDR3 coding sequence is TGTGCCAGCAGTAGGGGACACCCTAGCAATCAGCCCCAGCATTTT. Its translation: CASSRGHPSNQPQHF.

This chain connects TRBV5-1 to TRBJ2-5, with 8 bases lining up with TRBD1. The CDR3 extends over 14 amino acids. Germline V gene lookup returns CDR1 SGHRS and CDR2 YFSETQ. Losses at the gene ends were 0 bases for V and 5 bases for J; bases not matched to a gene: 3. In DNA form, the CDR3 reads TGCGCCAGCAGCTTGGCAGGGGGCGGGGAGACCCAGTACTTC. It specifies CASSLAGGGETQYF.

The chain recombines TRBV19 with TRBJ1-5, with D uncertain. The CDR3 has 15 amino acids. V lost 2 bases and J lost 2, with 10 bases in between. From germline, CDR1 is LNHDA and CDR2 SQIVND (reference sequence). Written as DNA, the CDR3 is TGTGCCAGTAGTATAATCGAAAGGGGCAATCAGCCCCAGCATTTT. As protein: CASSIIERGNQPQHF.

The chain joins TRBV6-5 to TRBJ1-2, with D unresolved. Germline V gene data show CDR1 as MNHEY and CDR2 as SVGAGI. This CDR3 comprises 15 residues. Trimming pared 7 bases from V and 4 bases from J, leaving 19 bases between. The CDR3 region is CASTAGGAGSYGYTF. CDR3 DNA: TGTGCCAGCACCGCCGGAGGTGCCGGATCCTATGGCTACACCTTC.

The rearrangement uses TRBV5-6 and TRBJ1-3; a weak D match, TRBD1 (5 bases). V was shortened by 4 bases and J by 4 bases, with 15 bases between the two germline ends. The CDR3 covers 15 residues. CDR1 is SGHDT, CDR2 YYEEEE, per germline. CDR3 residues: CASSAPGGSGNTIYF. CDR3 bases: TGTGCCAGCAGCGCACCGGGGGGTAGCGGAAACACCATATATTTT.

This clone was seen a few times. The chain carries TRBV10-3 and TRBJ1-4; no clear D. V was cut by 3 bases and J by 0 bases, with 11 bases left in between. This CDR3 contains 16 residues. Germline CDR1 ENHRY, CDR2 SYGVKD. The CDR3 region has the DNA TGTGCCATCAGTGATAGCAAAGTTGCAACTAATGAAAAACTGTTTTTT. Its protein product is CAISDSKVATNEKLFF.

The chain carries TRBV7-8 and TRBJ2-1; D is possibly TRBD1 (5 bases). This CDR3 has 17 residues. Deletions cut 5 bases from V and 2 bases from J, with 19 bases between. Germline V gene sequence: CDR1 SGHVS, CDR2 FQNEAQ. The CDR3 DNA sequence: TGTGCCAGCAGCGCTATCCCCCCCCAGGGCGCCTACAATGAGCAGTTCTTC. It is translated as CASSAIPPQGAYNEQFF. The whole variable domain, filled in from reference TRBV7-8 and TRBJ2-1, reads GAGVSQSPRYKVAKRGQDVALRCDPISGHVSLFWYQQALGQGPEFLTYFQNEAQLDKSGLPSDRFFAERPEGSVSTLKIQRTQQEDSAVYLCASSAIPPQGAYNEQFFGPGTRLTVL.

The chain employs TRBV30 and TRBJ2-1; 8 bases match TRBD2. J was trimmed by 9 bases and V by 5 bases; bases with no gene match: 12. Germline CDR1 GTSNPN, CDR2 SVGIG (reference sequence). This CDR3 is 14 amino acids long. Written as DNA, the CDR3 is TGTGCCTGGGCCCTAGCGGGCCGCTATGGTGAGCAGTTCTTC. Translation gives CAWALAGRYGEQFF.

CDR3 bases: TGCAGTGCAAGACAGAACACTGAAGCTTTCTTT. Amino acid sequence: CSARQNTEAFF. The V gene is TRBV20-1, the J gene TRBJ1-1; the D is unclear. The CDR3 extends over 11 amino acids. Germline V gene sequence: CDR1 DFQATT, CDR2 SNEGSKA (reference sequence). Trimming cost V 6 bases and J 1 base, with 6 bases left between them.

The CDR3 nucleotides are TGTGCCAGCAGCCCCCTAGCGGGGGGGCCGGTAGATACGCAGTATTTT. This sequence encodes CASSPLAGGPVDTQYF. This chain links TRBV7-2 with TRBJ2-3, with 12 positions matching TRBD2. CDR1 is SGHTA and CDR2 is FQGNSA in the germline V gene. The length of the CDR3 is 16 residues. V shed 5 bases and J 5 bases; nucleotides not matched to a gene: 8.

V and J are TRBV19 and TRBJ2-1; the D is unclear. The CDR3 loop spans 12 amino acids. V was cut by 7 bases and J by 4 bases, with 8 bases left in between. Germline V gene sequence: CDR1 LNHDA, CDR2 SQIVND (reference sequence). This chain's CDR3 is CASKDDYNEQFF. CDR3 DNA sequence: TGTGCCAGTAAAGATGATTACAATGAGCAGTTCTTC.

The genes are TRBV12-1 and TRBJ2-3; TRBD2, as called in the table, went unchecked against the DNA. TRBV12-1 is an annotated pseudogene. The length of the CDR3 is 14 residues. The chain's CDR3 is CASSFPDSTDTQYF. CDR3 in DNA: TGTGCCAGCAGCTTTCCGGACTCCACAGATACGCAGTATTTT.

J is TRBJ2-7 and V is TRBV5-4; D is possibly TRBD1 (5 bases). CDR3 length equals 14 residues. Germline-derived CDR1 and CDR2 are SGHNT and YYREEE (reference sequence). Trimming removed 2 bases at V and 3 bases at J, with 12 bases between. Here the CDR3 DNA reads TGTGCCAGCAGCTTTTTGGGTCAGGGCTACGAGCAGTACTTC. Translated, it gives CASSFLGQGYEQYF.

A single count supports this clone. The chain carries TRBV11-2 and TRBJ1-4; D remains unclear. Germline V gene lookup returns CDR1 SGHAT and CDR2 FQNNGV. V lost 4 bases to trimming and J lost 10 bases, with 16 bases between them. The length of the CDR3 is 14 residues. The CDR3 here is CASSSSRRGVKLFF. The DNA of the CDR3 is TGTGCCAGCAGCTCCTCACGGCGTGGGGTAAAACTGTTTTTT.

This clone was detected once. V and J are TRBV5-1 and TRBJ2-3; no firm D call. The germline CDR1 and CDR2 sequences are SGHRS and YFSETQ. V lost 3 bases to trimming and J lost 1 base, with 3 bases between them. CDR3 length: 12 amino acids. The CDR3 protein is CASSWGTDTQYF. The DNA for the CDR3 is TGCGCCAGCAGCTGGGGCACAGATACGCAGTATTTT.

The J gene is TRBJ1-5, the V gene TRBV7-6; D unclear. Germline CDR1 reads SGHVS; CDR2 reads FNYEAQ. The ends were cut back, 5 bases at V and 6 bases at J, with 11 bases in the middle. The CDR3 sequence is 13 residues long. For the CDR3, the DNA is TGTGCCAGCAGCCCCGCCGTGGGTCAGCCCCAGCATTTT. It codes for CASSPAVGQPQHF.